The source of this T cell receptor beta chain is a study of blood T cell repertoires in COVID-19. Whole-study context: The origin of the acute and convalescent COVID-19 samples was the United States, Italy and Spain.

The CDR3 runs 13 residues. V gave up 6 bases and J gave up 6 bases, with 14 bases separating them. CDR1 and CDR2 (germline): MNHEY, SVGAGI. Participants were aged roughly 18 to 100 years from around 26 US areas. Allocation to cohorts depended on clinical history reported by the participants. Original analysis: Amplifying reference gene primers gave estimates of nucleated cell counts. The data were produced by immunoSEQ multiplex PCR, yet TCRdb's version contains in-frame clones alone and is incomplete. That table is the source of V, J and clone size, and D and trimming were worked out from the DNA. The sample shows approximately 440,000 clones, about 90% of them seen only once.

The clonotype was recovered from a woman aged 18-29 years who had recovered from COVID-19. The specimen sequenced was PBMCs or T cells enriched from blood (not recorded which). This chain joins TRBV6-5 and TRBJ1-2; a possible D gene is TRBD1 (5 bases). The CDR3 reads CASRPGLRDGYTF. The CDR3, as DNA: TGTGCCAGCAGACCGGGACTCCGAGATGGCTACACCTTC.